This note documents a single TCR beta chain sequence. Its antigen is not identified. Germline V gene lookup returns CDR1 GTSNPN and CDR2 SVGIG (reference sequence). The V gene lost 5 bases and the J gene lost 0 bases, with 10 bases spanning the gap. This CDR3 region has 13 residues. TCRdb redid the calling of the reads with MiXCR, one entry per CDR3 protein. Of over 9,000 distinct CDR3 sequences in the sample, 20% to 30% were seen once. This sample was taken from a study of liver allograft versus peripheral blood T cells. Study context: The authors compared T cell receptor repertoires in transplanted livers with those in the peripheral blood of recipients. The study's findings and limits: Repertoires of T cell receptors in liver allografts reportedly differed from peripheral blood repertoires.

The clonotype comes from a human patient who had a liver transplant. The T cells may come from the graft donor. The chain carries TRBV30 and TRBJ1-1; D remains unclear. The CDR3 DNA reads TGTGCCTGGTCTCCGGATATGAACACTGAAGCTTTCTTT. It specifies CAWSPDMNTEAFF.